These 5 T cell receptor beta chains were all obtained from the same sample, sequenced in a study of siplizumab effects on memory and regulatory T cells. The protocol was immunoSEQ multiplex PCR, while the TCRdb copy is restricted to in-frame clones and leaves out a portion. This table holds over 85,000 clones, just under 95% found once. Sequenced material: CD4+ T cells sorted from blood. These receptors were collected from a human donor in good health.

The chain links TRBV9 to TRBJ1-5; tentatively, D is TRBD1 (6 bases). CDR3 length: 14 residues. V was clipped by 4 bases and J by 4 bases, with 12 bases between them. Germline CDR1 and CDR2: SGDLS and YYNGEE. The CDR3 loop is CASSPRTENQPQHF. Here the CDR3 DNA reads TGTGCCAGCAGCCCCCGGACAGAAAATCAGCCCCAGCATTTT.

This clone was seen just once. The chain employs TRBV4-1 and TRBJ2-2; 13 bases align to TRBD2. CDR1 and CDR2 (germline): MGHRA, YSYEKL. CDR3 length: 19 residues. With V trimmed by 0 bases and J by 0 bases, 4 bases remained unmatched. The CDR3 DNA follows: TGCGCCAGCAGCCAAGAGACTAGCGGGAGGCCCGCGAACACCGGGGAGCTGTTTTTT. As protein: CASSQETSGRPANTGELFF.

This chain joins TRBV7-6 and TRBJ2-2; no definite D call. V was trimmed by 4 bases and J by 4 bases, leaving 10 bases between them. Germline V gene data show CDR1 as SGHVS and CDR2 as FNYEAQ. This CDR3 has 14 amino acids. CDR3 in DNA: TGTGCCAGCAGCTCCGCCCACGGCACCGGGGAGCTGTTTTTT. It is translated as CASSSAHGTGELFF.

V gene TRBV11-2 combines with J gene TRBJ2-1; D is unresolved. The V end lost 1 base, the J end lost 4 bases, and 5 bases lay between the germline ends. Germline assignment: CDR1 SGHAT and CDR2 FQNNGV. The CDR3 sequence is 13 residues long. CDR3 coding DNA: TGTGCCAGCAGCTTAGCTCTATACAATGAGCAGTTCTTC. It yields the protein CASSLALYNEQFF.

V is TRBV18 and J is TRBJ1-5; D call uncertain. The V gene lost 2 bases and the J gene lost 9 bases, with 11 bases spanning the gap. CDR3 length: 13 residues. Germline CDR1 KGHSH, CDR2 LQKENI. The CDR3 DNA sequence: TGTGCCAGCTCACCAGGAGGTCCTGGGCCCCAGCATTTT. Protein: CASSPGGPGPQHF.